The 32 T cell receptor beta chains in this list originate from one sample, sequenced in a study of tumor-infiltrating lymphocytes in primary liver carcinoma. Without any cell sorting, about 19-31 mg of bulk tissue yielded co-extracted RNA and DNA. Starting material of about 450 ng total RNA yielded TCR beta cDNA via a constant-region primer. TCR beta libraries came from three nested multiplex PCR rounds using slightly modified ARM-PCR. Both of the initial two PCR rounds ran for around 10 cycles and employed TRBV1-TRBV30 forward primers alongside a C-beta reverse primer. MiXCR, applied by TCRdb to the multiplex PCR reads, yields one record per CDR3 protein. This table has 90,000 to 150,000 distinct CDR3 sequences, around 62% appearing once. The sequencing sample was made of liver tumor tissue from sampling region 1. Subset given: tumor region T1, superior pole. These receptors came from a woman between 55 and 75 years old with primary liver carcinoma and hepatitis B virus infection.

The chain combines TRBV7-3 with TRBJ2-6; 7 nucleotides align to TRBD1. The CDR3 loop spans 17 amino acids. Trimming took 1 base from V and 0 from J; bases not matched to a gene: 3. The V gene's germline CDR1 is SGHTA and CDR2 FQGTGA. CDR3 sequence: CASSLSRDSSGANVLTF. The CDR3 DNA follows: TGTGCCAGCAGCTTAAGCCGGGACAGCTCTGGGGCCAACGTCCTGACTTTC.

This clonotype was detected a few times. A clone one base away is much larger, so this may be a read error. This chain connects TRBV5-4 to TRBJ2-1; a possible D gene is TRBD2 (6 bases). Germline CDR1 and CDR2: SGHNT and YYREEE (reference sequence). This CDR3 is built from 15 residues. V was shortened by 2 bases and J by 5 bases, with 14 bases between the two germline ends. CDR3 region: CASSFGGMRNNEQFF. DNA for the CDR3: TGTGCCAGCAGCTTTGGAGGGATGCGCAACAATGAGCAGTTCTTC.

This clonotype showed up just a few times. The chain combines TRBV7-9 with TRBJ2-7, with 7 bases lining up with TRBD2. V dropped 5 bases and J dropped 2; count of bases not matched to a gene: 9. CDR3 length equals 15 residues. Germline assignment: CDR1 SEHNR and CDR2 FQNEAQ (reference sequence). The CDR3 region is CASSPQAGTAYEQYF. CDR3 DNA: TGTGCCAGCAGCCCTCAAGCGGGGACCGCCTACGAGCAGTACTTC.

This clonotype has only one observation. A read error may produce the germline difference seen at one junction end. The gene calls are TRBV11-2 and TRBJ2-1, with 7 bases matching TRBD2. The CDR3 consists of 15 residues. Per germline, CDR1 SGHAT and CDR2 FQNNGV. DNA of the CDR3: TGTGCCAGCAGCTTAGTGTCTAGCGGACGCAATGGGCAGTTCTTC. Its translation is CASSLVSSGRNGQFF.

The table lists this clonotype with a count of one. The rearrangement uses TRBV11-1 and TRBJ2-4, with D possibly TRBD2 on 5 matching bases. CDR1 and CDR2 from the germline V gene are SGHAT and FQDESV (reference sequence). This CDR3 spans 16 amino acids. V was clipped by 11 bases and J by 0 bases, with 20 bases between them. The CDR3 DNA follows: TGTGCCGGCAACCCGGACTTCCAACTAGCCAAAAACATTCAGTACTTC. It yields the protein CAGNPDFQLAKNIQYF.

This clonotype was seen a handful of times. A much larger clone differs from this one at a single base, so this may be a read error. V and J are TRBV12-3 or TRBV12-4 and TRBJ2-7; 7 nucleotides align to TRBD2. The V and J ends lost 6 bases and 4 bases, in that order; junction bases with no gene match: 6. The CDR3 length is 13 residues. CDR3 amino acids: CASSLADSYEQYF. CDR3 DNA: TGTGCCAGCAGCCTAGCGGATAGTTACGAGCAGTACTTC.

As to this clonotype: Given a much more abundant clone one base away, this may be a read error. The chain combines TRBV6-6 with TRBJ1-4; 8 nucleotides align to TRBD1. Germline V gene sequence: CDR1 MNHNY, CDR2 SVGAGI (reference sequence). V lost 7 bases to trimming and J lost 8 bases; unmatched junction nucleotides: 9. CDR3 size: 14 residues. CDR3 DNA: TGTGCCAGCAAAGGACAGGGCCAGGAGGAAAAACTGTTTTTT. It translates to CASKGQGQEEKLFF.

CDR3 DNA sequence: TGTGCCAGCAACTCGACAGGGAGCACTAGAGCAACTAATGAAAAACTGTTTTTT. Protein product: CASNSTGSTRATNEKLFF. The V gene is TRBV11-2, the J gene TRBJ1-4, with 7 nucleotides matching TRBD1. The CDR3 is 18 amino acids. Germline V gene sequence: CDR1 SGHAT, CDR2 FQNNGV. The trim removed 7 bases at V and 0 bases at J, leaving 14 bases unmatched.

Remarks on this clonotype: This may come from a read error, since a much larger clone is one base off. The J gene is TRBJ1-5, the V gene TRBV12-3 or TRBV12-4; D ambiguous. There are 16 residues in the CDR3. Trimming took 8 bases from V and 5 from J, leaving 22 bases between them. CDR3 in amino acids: CASGSQGFLADQPQHF. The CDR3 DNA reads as TGTGCCAGCGGTTCCCAAGGATTCTTGGCGGATCAGCCCCAGCATTTT.

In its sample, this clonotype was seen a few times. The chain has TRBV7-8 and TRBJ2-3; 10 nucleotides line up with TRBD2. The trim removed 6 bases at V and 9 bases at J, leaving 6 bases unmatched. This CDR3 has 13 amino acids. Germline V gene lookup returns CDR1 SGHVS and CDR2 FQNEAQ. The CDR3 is CASSPPSGGTQYF. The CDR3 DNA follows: TGTGCCAGCAGTCCGCCTAGCGGGGGAACGCAGTATTTT.

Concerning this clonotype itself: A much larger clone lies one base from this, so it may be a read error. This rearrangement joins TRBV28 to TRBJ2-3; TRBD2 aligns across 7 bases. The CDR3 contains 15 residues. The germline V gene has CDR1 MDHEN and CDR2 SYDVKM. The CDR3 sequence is CTSSLMGGSTDTQYF. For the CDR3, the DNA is TGTACCAGCAGTTTAATGGGGGGGAGCACAGATACGCAGTATTTT.

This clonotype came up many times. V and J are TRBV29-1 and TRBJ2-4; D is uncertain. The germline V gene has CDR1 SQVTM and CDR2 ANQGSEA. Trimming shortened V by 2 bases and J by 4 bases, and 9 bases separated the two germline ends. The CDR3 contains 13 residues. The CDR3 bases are TGCAGCGTTGAAAAGGACGGGAAAAACATTCAGTACTTC. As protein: CSVEKDGKNIQYF.

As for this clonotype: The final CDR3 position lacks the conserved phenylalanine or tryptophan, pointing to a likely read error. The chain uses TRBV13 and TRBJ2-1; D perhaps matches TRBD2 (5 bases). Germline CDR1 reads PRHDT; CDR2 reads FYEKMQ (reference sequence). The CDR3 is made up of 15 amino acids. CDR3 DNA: TGTGCCAGCAGCCCCCCGGGAATAGCCTACAATGAACAGTTCCTC. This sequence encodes CASSPPGIAYNEQFL.

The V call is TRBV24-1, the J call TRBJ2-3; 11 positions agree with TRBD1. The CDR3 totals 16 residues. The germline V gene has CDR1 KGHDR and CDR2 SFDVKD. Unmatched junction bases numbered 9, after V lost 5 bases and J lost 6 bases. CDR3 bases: TGTGCCACCAGTGCGGGGACAGGGGGTATTTCGGATACGCAGTATTTT. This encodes CATSAGTGGISDTQYF.

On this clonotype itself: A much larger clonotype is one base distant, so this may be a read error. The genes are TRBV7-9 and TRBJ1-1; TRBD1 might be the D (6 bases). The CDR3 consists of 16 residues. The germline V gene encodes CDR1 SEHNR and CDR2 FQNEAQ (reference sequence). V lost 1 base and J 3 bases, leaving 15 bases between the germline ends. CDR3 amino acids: CASSLGGGGAYTEAFF. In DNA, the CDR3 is TGTGCCAGCAGCTTAGGTGGCGGGGGGGCGTACACTGAAGCTTTCTTT.

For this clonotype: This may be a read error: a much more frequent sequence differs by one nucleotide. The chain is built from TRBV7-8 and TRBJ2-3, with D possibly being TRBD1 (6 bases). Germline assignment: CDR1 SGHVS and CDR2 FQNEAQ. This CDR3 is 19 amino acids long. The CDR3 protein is CASSSHREQVVRGTDMQYF. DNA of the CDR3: TGTGCCAGCAGCTCCCACAGGGAACAAGTTGTTCGGGGCACAGATATGCAGTATTTT.

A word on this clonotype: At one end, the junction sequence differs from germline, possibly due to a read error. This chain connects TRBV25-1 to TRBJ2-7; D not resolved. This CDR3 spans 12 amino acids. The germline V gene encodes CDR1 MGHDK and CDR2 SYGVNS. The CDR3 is CASSELGYEQYF. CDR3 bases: TGTGCCAGCAGTGAATTGGGGTACGAGCAGTACTTT.

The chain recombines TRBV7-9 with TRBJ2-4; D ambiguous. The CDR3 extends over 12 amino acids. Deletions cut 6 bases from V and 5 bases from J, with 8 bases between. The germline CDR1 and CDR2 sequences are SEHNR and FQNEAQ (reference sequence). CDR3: CASSFSQNIQYF. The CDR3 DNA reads TGTGCCAGCAGTTTCTCACAAAACATTCAGTACTTC.

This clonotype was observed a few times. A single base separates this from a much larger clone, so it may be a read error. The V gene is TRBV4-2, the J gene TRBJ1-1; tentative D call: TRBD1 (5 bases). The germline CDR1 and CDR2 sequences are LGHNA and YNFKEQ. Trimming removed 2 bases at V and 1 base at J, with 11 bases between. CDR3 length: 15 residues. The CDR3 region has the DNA TGTGCCAGCAGCCAACCGGGGACTTGGAACACTGAAGCTTTCTTT. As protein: CASSQPGTWNTEAFF.

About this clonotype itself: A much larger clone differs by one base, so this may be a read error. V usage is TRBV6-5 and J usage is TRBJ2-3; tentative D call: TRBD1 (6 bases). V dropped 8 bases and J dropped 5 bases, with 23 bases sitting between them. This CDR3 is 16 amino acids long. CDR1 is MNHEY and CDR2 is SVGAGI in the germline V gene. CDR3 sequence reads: CASASSGAVGIDTQYF. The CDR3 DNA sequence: TGTGCCAGCGCATCGTCAGGGGCGGTGGGCATAGATACGCAGTATTTT.

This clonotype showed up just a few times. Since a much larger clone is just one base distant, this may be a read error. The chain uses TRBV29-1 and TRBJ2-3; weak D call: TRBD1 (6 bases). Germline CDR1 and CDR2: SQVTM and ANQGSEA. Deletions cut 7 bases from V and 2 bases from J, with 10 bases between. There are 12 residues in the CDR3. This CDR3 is CSDRVATDTQYF. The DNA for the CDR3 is TGCAGCGACAGGGTTGCCACAGATACGCAGTATTTT.

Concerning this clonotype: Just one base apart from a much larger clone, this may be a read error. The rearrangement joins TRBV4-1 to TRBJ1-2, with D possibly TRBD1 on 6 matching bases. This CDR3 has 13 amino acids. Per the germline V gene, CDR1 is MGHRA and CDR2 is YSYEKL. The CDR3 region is CDSSQDIRGGYTF. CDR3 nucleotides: TGCGACAGCAGCCAAGATATCAGGGGAGGCTACACCTTC.

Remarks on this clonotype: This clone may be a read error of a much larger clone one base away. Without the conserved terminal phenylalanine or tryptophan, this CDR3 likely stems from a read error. The CDR3 is CASSPRLAGNEQFL. The DNA for the CDR3 is TGCGCCAGCAGCCCTCGACTAGCGGGCAATGAGCAGTTCTTA. V is TRBV4-1 and J is TRBJ2-1, with 10 positions matching TRBD2. The germline CDR1 and CDR2 sequences are MGHRA and YSYEKL. The CDR3 has 14 residues. J was trimmed by 6 bases and V by 4 bases; bases with no gene match: 3.

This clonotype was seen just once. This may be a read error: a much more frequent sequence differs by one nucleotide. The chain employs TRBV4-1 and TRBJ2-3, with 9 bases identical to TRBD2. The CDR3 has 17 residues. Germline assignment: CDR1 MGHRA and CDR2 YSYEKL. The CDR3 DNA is TGCGCCAGCAGCCAAGCCCCCGGGACTAGCAAGGCAGATACGCGGTATTTT. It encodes CASSQAPGTSKADTRYF.

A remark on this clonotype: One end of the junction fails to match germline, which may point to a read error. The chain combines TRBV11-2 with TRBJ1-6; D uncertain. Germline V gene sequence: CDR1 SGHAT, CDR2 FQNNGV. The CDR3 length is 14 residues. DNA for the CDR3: TGTCCCAGCAGCTCAACGGGTAGGATCTCACCCCTCCACTTT. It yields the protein CPSSSTGRISPLHF.

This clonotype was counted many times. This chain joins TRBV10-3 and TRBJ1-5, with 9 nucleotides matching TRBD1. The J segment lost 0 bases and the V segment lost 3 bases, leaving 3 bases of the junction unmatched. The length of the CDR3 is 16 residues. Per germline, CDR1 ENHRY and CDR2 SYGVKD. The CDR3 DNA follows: TGTGCCATCAGTGACAGACAGGGGGTTAGCAATCAGCCCCAGCATTTT. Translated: CAISDRQGVSNQPQHF.

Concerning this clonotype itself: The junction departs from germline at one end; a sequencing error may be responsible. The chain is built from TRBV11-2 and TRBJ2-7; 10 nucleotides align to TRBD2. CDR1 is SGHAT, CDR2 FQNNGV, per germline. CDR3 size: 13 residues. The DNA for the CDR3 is TGTGCCAGCAGCTTAACTAGCGGGAACGAGCAGAATTTC. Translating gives CASSLTSGNEQNF.

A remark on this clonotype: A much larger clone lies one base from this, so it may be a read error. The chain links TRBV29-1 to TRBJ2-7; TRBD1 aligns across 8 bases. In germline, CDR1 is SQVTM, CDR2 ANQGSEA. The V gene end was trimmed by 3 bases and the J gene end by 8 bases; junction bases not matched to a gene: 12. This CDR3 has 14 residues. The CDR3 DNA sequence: TGCAGCGTTGAGCTGTCAGGGGGCTGGTCCAAGCAGTACTTC. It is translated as CSVELSGGWSKQYF.

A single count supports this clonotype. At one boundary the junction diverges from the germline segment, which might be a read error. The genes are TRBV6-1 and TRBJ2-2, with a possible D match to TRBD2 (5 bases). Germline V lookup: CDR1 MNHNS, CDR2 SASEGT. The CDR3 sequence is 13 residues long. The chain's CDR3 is CVSELVSPGEPFF. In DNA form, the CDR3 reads TGTGTCAGCGAACTAGTTAGTCCCGGGGAGCCGTTTTTT.

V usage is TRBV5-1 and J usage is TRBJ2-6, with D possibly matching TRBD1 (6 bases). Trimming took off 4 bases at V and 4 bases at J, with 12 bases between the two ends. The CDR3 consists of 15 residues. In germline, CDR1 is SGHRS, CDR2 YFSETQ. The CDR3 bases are TGCGCCAGCAGCACACAGGGAGCAGGGGCCAACGTCCTGACTTTC. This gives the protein CASSTQGAGANVLTF.

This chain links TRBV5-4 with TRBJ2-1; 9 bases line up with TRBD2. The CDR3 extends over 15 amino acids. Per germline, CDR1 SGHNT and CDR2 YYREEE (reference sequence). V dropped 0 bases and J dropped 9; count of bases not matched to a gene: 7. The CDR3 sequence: CASSLGGLATGEQFF. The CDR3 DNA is TGTGCCAGCAGCTTGGGTGGACTAGCGACCGGTGAGCAGTTCTTC.

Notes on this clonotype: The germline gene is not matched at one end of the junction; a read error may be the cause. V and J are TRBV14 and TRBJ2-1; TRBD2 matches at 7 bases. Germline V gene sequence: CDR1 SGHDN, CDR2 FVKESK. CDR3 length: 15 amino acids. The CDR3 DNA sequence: TGCGCCAGCAGCCTACTAGCGAGAGTTTCCAATGAGCAGTTCTTC. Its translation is CASSLLARVSNEQFF.